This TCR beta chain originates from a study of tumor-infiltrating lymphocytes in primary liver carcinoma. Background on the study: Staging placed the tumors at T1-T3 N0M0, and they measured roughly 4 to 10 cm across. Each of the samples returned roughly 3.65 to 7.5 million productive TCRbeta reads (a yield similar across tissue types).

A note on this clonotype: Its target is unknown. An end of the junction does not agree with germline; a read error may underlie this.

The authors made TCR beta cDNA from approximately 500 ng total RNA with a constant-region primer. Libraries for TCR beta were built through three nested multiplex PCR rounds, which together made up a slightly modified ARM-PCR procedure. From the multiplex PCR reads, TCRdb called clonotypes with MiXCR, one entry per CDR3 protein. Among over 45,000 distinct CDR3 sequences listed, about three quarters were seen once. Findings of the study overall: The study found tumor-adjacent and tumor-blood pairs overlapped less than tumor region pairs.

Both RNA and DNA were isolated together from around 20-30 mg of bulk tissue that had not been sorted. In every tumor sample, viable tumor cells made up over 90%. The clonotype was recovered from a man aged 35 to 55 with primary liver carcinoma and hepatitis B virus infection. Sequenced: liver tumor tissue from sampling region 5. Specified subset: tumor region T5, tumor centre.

The CDR3 DNA follows: TGCGCCGGCAGCTCCGGGGCTAACGCTGAAGCTTTCTTT. Encoded protein: CAGSSGANAEAFF. The chain couples TRBV5-1 to TRBJ1-1; a weak D match, TRBD1 (5 bases). This CDR3 has 13 amino acids. In germline, CDR1 is SGHRS, CDR2 YFSETQ.